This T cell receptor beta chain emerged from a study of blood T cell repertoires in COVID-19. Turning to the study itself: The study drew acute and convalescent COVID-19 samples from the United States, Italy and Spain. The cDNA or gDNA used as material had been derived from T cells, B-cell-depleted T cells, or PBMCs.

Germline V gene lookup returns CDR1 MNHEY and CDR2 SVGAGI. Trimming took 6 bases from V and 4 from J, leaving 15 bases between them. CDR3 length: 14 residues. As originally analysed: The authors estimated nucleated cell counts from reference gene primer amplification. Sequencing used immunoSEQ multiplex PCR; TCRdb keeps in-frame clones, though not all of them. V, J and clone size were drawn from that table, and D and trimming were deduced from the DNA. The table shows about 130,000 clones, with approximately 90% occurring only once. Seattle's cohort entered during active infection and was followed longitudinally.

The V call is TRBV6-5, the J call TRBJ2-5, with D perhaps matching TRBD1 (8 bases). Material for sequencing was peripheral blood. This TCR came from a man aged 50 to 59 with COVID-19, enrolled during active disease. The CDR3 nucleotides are TGTGCCAGCAGGGATTACAGGGGGGGAGAGACCCAGTACTTC. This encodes CASRDYRGGETQYF.